The 20 T cell receptor beta chains in this list originate from one sample, sequenced in a study of blood T cell repertoires in COVID-19. Generated by immunoSEQ multiplex PCR, the TCRdb table keeps only in-frame clones and is missing some. The table shows some 300,000 clones, with almost 90% occurring only once. Sequencing was done on a sample of peripheral blood. The receptors here all came from a woman aged 40 to 50 with COVID-19, enrolled during active disease.

This chain connects TRBV9 to TRBJ2-5, with 7 bases matching TRBD1. V lost 0 bases, J lost 3 bases, and 5 bases stayed unmatched. CDR1 is SGDLS, CDR2 YYNGEE, per germline. The CDR3 totals 15 residues. CDR3 residues: CASSVAGGWEETQYF. The DNA for the CDR3 is TGTGCCAGCAGCGTAGCAGGGGGTTGGGAAGAGACCCAGTACTTC.

This clone was seen a single time. The chain combines TRBV30 with TRBJ1-5; a possible D gene is TRBD1 (5 bases). There are 18 residues in the CDR3. CDR1 is GTSNPN and CDR2 is SVGIG in the germline V gene (reference sequence). Deletions cut 3 bases from V and 5 bases from J, with 26 bases between. CDR3 sequence reads: CAWSLPRTRVGGYQPQHF. The CDR3 nucleotides are TGTGCCTGGAGCCTCCCCCGGACAAGGGTGGGCGGCTATCAGCCCCAGCATTTT.

Concerning this clone itself: This specimen includes other DNA sequences encoding the same CDR3. This chain uses TRBV12-3 or TRBV12-4 with TRBJ1-2, with 7 bases that match TRBD1. The CDR3 covers 13 residues. J gave up 4 bases and V 3 bases, and 2 bases lay outside the gene matches. CDR3 nucleotides: TGTGCCAGCAGTTTTCAGGGGGGCTATGGCTACACCTTC. Translating it yields CASSFQGGYGYTF.

The genes are TRBV9 and TRBJ1-1, with D possibly matching TRBD1 (6 bases). V was clipped by 7 bases and J by 1 base, with 20 bases between them. The length of the CDR3 is 16 residues. The germline V gene has CDR1 SGDLS and CDR2 YYNGEE. As DNA, the CDR3 is TGTGCCAGCGGGTCCCCGCAGGGGTCCGCGAACACTGAAGCTTTCTTT. Translated: CASGSPQGSANTEAFF.

The rearrangement uses TRBV12-3 or TRBV12-4 and TRBJ1-1; TRBD1 is a possible D gene (5 bases). The CDR3 spans 13 residues. The V gene lost 3 bases and the J gene lost 1 base, with 6 bases spanning the gap. CDR3 residues: CASSFGQNTEAFF. CDR3 coding DNA: TGTGCCAGCAGTTTTGGACAGAACACTGAAGCTTTCTTT.

In its sample, this clone was seen once. The J gene is TRBJ2-1, the V gene TRBV11-1; 9 bases match TRBD1. Germline lookup yields CDR1 SGHAT and CDR2 FQDESV (reference sequence). CDR3 size: 16 residues. The V segment lost 6 bases and the J segment 6 bases; nucleotides outside the gene matches: 12. The CDR3: CASSPTDRGIGNEQFF. DNA for the CDR3: TGTGCCAGCAGTCCGACGGACAGGGGTATTGGCAATGAGCAGTTCTTC.

V and J are TRBV7-9 and TRBJ2-7; TRBD1 aligns across 10 bases. The germline V gene encodes CDR1 SEHNR and CDR2 FQNEAQ (reference sequence). Trimming at V came to 5 bases and at J to 5 bases, leaving 9 bases not matched to a gene. This CDR3 comprises 15 residues. For the CDR3, the DNA is TGTGCCAGCAGCCCGGACAGGGGGAGGGGGCACGAGCAGTACTTC. This gives the protein CASSPDRGRGHEQYF.

The V call is TRBV21-1, the J call TRBJ1-2; the table's D call TRBD1 went unverified against the DNA. TRBV21-1 corresponds to a pseudogene. The CDR3 sequence is 13 residues long. Written as DNA, the CDR3 is TGTGCCAGCAGCACGAGGACAGGGAGAGGCTACACCTTC. Translation gives CASSTRTGRGYTF.

The genes are TRBV7-2 and TRBJ1-6; perhaps TRBD1 as D (6 bases). Germline assignment: CDR1 SGHTA and CDR2 FQGNSA. The CDR3 is made up of 17 amino acids. V lost 3 bases and J lost 3, with 15 bases in between. The CDR3 here is CASSFSRGVGYNSPLHF. For the CDR3, the DNA is TGTGCCAGCAGCTTCTCCAGGGGTGTGGGCTATAATTCACCCCTCCACTTT.

V usage is TRBV21-1 and J usage is TRBJ2-7; TRBD2 is the table's D call and was not checked against the DNA. TRBV21-1 corresponds to a pseudogene. The CDR3 loop spans 19 amino acids. DNA of the CDR3: TGTGCCAGCAGCAAATTAGGGCTAGCGGGGGGGTATCCCTCCTACGAGCAGTACTTC. This gives the protein CASSKLGLAGGYPSYEQYF.

V and J are TRBV5-6 and TRBJ1-1; D unclear. The germline V gene has CDR1 SGHDT and CDR2 YYEEEE. The V and J ends lost 0 bases and 8 bases respectively, with 8 bases between them. This CDR3 has 12 residues. CDR3 sequence (DNA): TGTGCCAGCAGCTTGGCGGTCAGGGAAGCTTTCTTT. It codes for CASSLAVREAFF.

The CDR3 DNA is TGTGCCAGCAGCTTGACAGAACTAGCGCCAACCTACAATGAGCAGTTCTTC. It encodes CASSLTELAPTYNEQFF. This chain links TRBV28 with TRBJ2-1; TRBD2 matches at 7 bases. The CDR3 consists of 17 residues. CDR1 and CDR2 from the germline V gene are MDHEN and SYDVKM. V shed 6 bases and J 2 bases; nucleotides not matched to a gene: 13. Drawing the rest from reference TRBV28 and TRBJ2-1, the complete variable domain is DVKVTQSSRYLVKRTGEKVFLECVQDMDHENMFWYRQDPGLGLRLIYFSYDVKMKEKGDIPEGYSVSREKKERFSLILESASTNQTSMYLCASSLTELAPTYNEQFFGPGTRLTVL.

This chain connects TRBV7-3 to TRBJ2-3; a possible D gene is TRBD2 (6 bases). This CDR3 has 13 residues. Trimming pared 5 bases from V and 3 bases from J, leaving 9 bases between. Germline assignment: CDR1 SGHTA and CDR2 FQGTGA. CDR3 DNA sequence: TGTGCCAGCAGCACGGACTATACAGATACGCAGTATTTT. This translates into CASSTDYTDTQYF.

V is TRBV6-5 and J is TRBJ1-2, with D perhaps matching TRBD1 (6 bases). Trimming cost V 6 bases and J 4 bases, with 15 bases left between them. The CDR3 extends over 14 amino acids. The germline gives CDR1 MNHEY, CDR2 SVGAGI. CDR3 nucleotide sequence: TGTGCCAGCAGAGTGACAGGCCGCCTCTATGGCTACACCTTC. Translating it yields CASRVTGRLYGYTF.

The chain joins TRBV7-2 to TRBJ1-2, with 7 bases matching TRBD1. Germline trimming cut 5 bases from V and 4 bases from J; bases unmatched to any gene: 7. CDR1 SGHTA and CDR2 FQGNSA come from the germline V gene. There are 14 residues in the CDR3. The CDR3 is CASSPPRQGYGYTF. DNA of the CDR3: TGTGCCAGCAGCCCCCCTAGACAGGGCTATGGCTACACCTTC.

This rearrangement joins TRBV30 to TRBJ1-1; possibly TRBD1 for D (5 bases). CDR3 length: 14 residues. The germline V gene encodes CDR1 GTSNPN and CDR2 SVGIG (reference sequence). Between the trimmed V and J ends, which lost 0 bases and 4 bases, there was a span of 12 bases. This chain's CDR3 is CAWSVKDSATEAFF. As DNA, the CDR3 is TGTGCCTGGAGTGTGAAAGACAGCGCCACTGAAGCTTTCTTT.

The V and J genes are TRBV29-1 and TRBJ1-2; D is perhaps TRBD1 (5 bases). The germline V and J ends were trimmed by 5 bases and 8 bases, with 21 bases remaining between them. CDR3 length: 14 amino acids. Germline lookup yields CDR1 SQVTM and CDR2 ANQGSEA. This chain's CDR3 is CSVRPGTLKGGYTF. The CDR3 DNA reads TGCAGCGTTCGCCCAGGGACTCTAAAAGGGGGCTACACCTTC.

V usage is TRBV7-3 and J usage is TRBJ2-1; the D gene is possibly TRBD2 (7 bases). CDR3 length equals 15 residues. V dropped 6 bases and J dropped 3 bases, with 15 bases sitting between them. CDR1 and CDR2 from the germline V gene are SGHTA and FQGTGA. CDR3 sequence: CASSLTGGLYNEQFF. The CDR3 bases are TGTGCCAGCAGTCTTACGGGGGGCCTCTACAATGAGCAGTTCTTC.

This chain connects TRBV7-2 to TRBJ1-5, with D unclear. Per germline, CDR1 SGHTA and CDR2 FQGNSA. The germline V and J ends were trimmed by 2 bases and 6 bases, with 14 bases remaining between them. The CDR3 is made up of 15 amino acids. The CDR3 spells CASSLKSGEGQPQHF. CDR3 nucleotide sequence: TGTGCCAGCAGCTTAAAAAGCGGGGAGGGTCAGCCCCAGCATTTT.

The chain recombines TRBV4-3 with TRBJ1-1; D possibly corresponds to TRBD1 (5 bases). The CDR3 has 14 amino acids. Per the germline V gene, CDR1 is LGHNA and CDR2 is YSLEER. V was shortened by 4 bases and J by 4 bases, with 13 bases between the two germline ends. In DNA, the CDR3 is TGCGCCAGCAGCCCGGGCCGGGGGATCACTGAAGCTTTCTTT. Its protein is CASSPGRGITEAFF.